Following are 20 T cell receptor beta chains from one sample sequenced in a study of blood T cell repertoires in COVID-19. Data came from immunoSEQ multiplex PCR; TCRdb stores just in-frame clones and leaves some out. The repertoire holds roughly 100,000 clones, with 75% to 90% as singletons. The sequenced sample consisted of peripheral blood. These receptors originate from a woman aged 80 or older with acute or convalescent COVID-19.

This clone was seen once. V and J are TRBV28 and TRBJ1-1; unclear D gene. The germline V gene has CDR1 MDHEN and CDR2 SYDVKM. Trimming pared 3 bases from V and 1 base from J, leaving 6 bases between. The CDR3 loop spans 13 amino acids. CDR3 coding DNA: TGTGCCAGCAGTTTTTCCCGGAACACTGAAGCTTTCTTT. Translated: CASSFSRNTEAFF.

Concerning this clone itself: One end of the junction is discordant with germline, which a read error may explain. The chain couples TRBV7-7 to TRBJ2-1; TRBD1 matches at 7 bases. Looked up from germline, CDR1 is SSHAT and CDR2 is FNYEAQ (reference sequence). CDR3 length: 14 residues. Written as DNA, the CDR3 is TGTGCTAGCAGCCGAGCAGGGGGTGGTAATGAGCAGTTCTTC. It yields the protein CASSRAGGGNEQFF.

The genes are TRBV7-9 and TRBJ1-2; D is possibly TRBD1 (5 bases). V was trimmed by 5 bases and J by 1 base, leaving 8 bases between them. The germline V gene encodes CDR1 SEHNR and CDR2 FQNEAQ (reference sequence). CDR3 length: 13 amino acids. The CDR3 DNA reads TGTGCCAGCAGCCAAGGGGTTAACTATGGCTACACCTTC. This sequence encodes CASSQGVNYGYTF.

The chain combines TRBV25-1 with TRBJ2-2, with 9 bases aligning to TRBD2. Germline loops: CDR1 MGHDK, CDR2 SYGVNS. CDR3 length equals 16 residues. V was pared by 4 bases and J by 4 bases, with 7 bases of the junction left unmatched. CDR3 in amino acids: CASSAPSGVSTGELFF. CDR3 sequence (DNA): TGTGCCAGCAGTGCCCCTAGCGGGGTCAGCACCGGGGAGCTGTTTTTT.

V usage is TRBV7-3 and J usage is TRBJ2-2; 9 bases are shared with TRBD2. V lost 5 bases and J lost 0; bases outside the gene matches: 16. CDR3 length: 20 amino acids. Germline V gene sequence: CDR1 SGHTA, CDR2 FQGTGA. CDR3 amino acids: CASSHRMKTSGRPNTGELFF. In DNA, the CDR3 is TGTGCCAGCAGCCACCGAATGAAGACTAGCGGTCGCCCGAACACCGGGGAGCTGTTTTTT.

CDR3 amino acids: CASSGPGETQYF. In DNA form, the CDR3 reads TGTGCCAGCAGCGGACCGGGAGAGACCCAGTACTTC. The chain combines TRBV9 with TRBJ2-5; D ambiguous. The V and J ends lost 3 bases and 4 bases respectively, with 7 bases between them. CDR1 and CDR2 (germline): SGDLS, YYNGEE. This CDR3 comprises 12 residues.

The rearrangement links TRBV5-6 to TRBJ2-7; D unclear. The CDR3 is 14 amino acids. V was cut by 0 bases and J by 3 bases, with 10 bases left in between. The V gene's germline CDR1 is SGHDT and CDR2 YYEEEE. The CDR3 is CASSLGFRSYEQYF. Written as DNA, the CDR3 is TGTGCCAGCAGCTTGGGGTTCAGAAGCTACGAGCAGTACTTC.

The V call is TRBV15, the J call TRBJ2-7, with 10 bases lining up with TRBD2. Trimming at V came to 0 bases and at J to 3 bases, leaving 2 bases not matched to a gene. The CDR3 loop spans 15 amino acids. The germline gives CDR1 LNHNV, CDR2 YYDKDF (reference sequence). In DNA, the CDR3 is TGTGCCACCAGCAGAGATTGGACTAGCGGCTACGAGCAGTACTTC. This codes for CATSRDWTSGYEQYF. Complete variable domain (other parts from reference TRBV15 and TRBJ2-7): DAMVIQNPRYQVTQFGKPVTLSCSQTLNHNVMYWYQQKSSQAPKLLFHYYDKDFNNEADTPDNFQSRRPNTSFCFLDIRSPGLGDTAMYLCATSRDWTSGYEQYFGPGTRLTVT.

The chain links TRBV6-6 to TRBJ2-7; TRBD1 matches 10 bases. Germline loops: CDR1 MNHNY, CDR2 SVGAGI (reference sequence). The ends lost 6 bases at V and 4 bases at J; junction bases unmatched: 15. The CDR3 extends over 17 amino acids. The CDR3 spells CASSRNSAGTGVYEQYF. The CDR3, as DNA: TGTGCCAGCAGCCGAAATTCCGCCGGGACAGGGGTGTACGAGCAGTACTTC.

This clone was seen a single time. The CDR3 protein is CSATIRQATDTQYF. CDR3 DNA: TGCAGCGCAACAATCCGGCAGGCGACAGATACGCAGTATTTT. The chain employs TRBV29-1 and TRBJ2-3; no clear D. The CDR3 contains 14 residues. Per germline, CDR1 SQVTM and CDR2 ANQGSEA. Trimming removed 7 bases at V and 3 bases at J, with 17 bases between.

There are a few counts of this clone. The rearrangement uses TRBV9 and TRBJ1-6; D may be TRBD1 (5 bases). The CDR3 runs 15 residues. V dropped 0 bases and J dropped 6 bases, with 10 bases sitting between them. Germline V gene lookup returns CDR1 SGDLS and CDR2 YYNGEE. CDR3 sequence reads: CASSVDQGRNSPLHF. CDR3 nucleotide sequence: TGTGCCAGCAGCGTAGATCAGGGCCGTAATTCACCCCTCCACTTT.

This chain connects TRBV5-1 to TRBJ1-3, with 9 bases matching TRBD1. There are 15 residues in the CDR3. CDR1 is SGHRS, CDR2 YFSETQ, per germline. Trimming took 4 bases from V and 0 from J; bases not matched to a gene: 2. CDR3 residues: CASSRDRASGNTIYF. The CDR3 coding sequence is TGCGCCAGCAGCCGGGACAGGGCCTCTGGAAACACCATATATTTT.

The chain is built from TRBV12-3 or TRBV12-4 and TRBJ1-1; D unclear. With 7 bases removed from V and 8 bases from J, the gap between germline ends came to 14 bases. The CDR3 sequence is 12 residues long. CDR3 sequence: CASTMRREEAFF. DNA for the CDR3: TGTGCCAGCACCATGAGGAGGGAGGAAGCTTTCTTT.

V gene TRBV19 combines with J gene TRBJ1-4, with TRBD1 as a possible D gene (6 bases). Germline lookup yields CDR1 LNHDA and CDR2 SQIVND (reference sequence). CDR3 length equals 15 residues. V was cut by 4 bases and J by 4 bases, with 13 bases left in between. The CDR3 region is CASSRGQILNEKLFF. CDR3 in DNA: TGTGCCAGTAGTAGAGGACAGATCCTTAATGAAAAACTGTTTTTT.

V and J are TRBV28 and TRBJ1-5, with TRBD1 matching 8 bases. In germline, CDR1 is MDHEN, CDR2 SYDVKM. Germline trimming cut 3 bases from V and 5 bases from J; bases unmatched to any gene: 12. The CDR3 covers 17 residues. CDR3 bases: TGTGCCAGCAGTTTGCCTCGGTCGGCAGGGGGCGATCAGCCCCAGCATTTT. This encodes CASSLPRSAGGDQPQHF.

This clone was seen a few times. V usage is TRBV5-5 and J usage is TRBJ1-2; TRBD1 is a possible D gene (6 bases). This CDR3 has 15 amino acids. Trimming left V 0 bases short and J 7 bases short, with 16 bases between. Germline V gene data show CDR1 as SGHKS and CDR2 as YYEKEE (reference sequence). The CDR3 nucleotides read TGTGCCAGCAGCTTGGGGGGGCTCTCGGTGGGTGGCTACACCTTC. Translation gives CASSLGGLSVGGYTF.

The V gene is TRBV4-1, the J gene TRBJ1-2; D is unresolved. Trimming left V 0 bases short and J 6 bases short, with 8 bases between. The CDR3 spans 13 residues. CDR1 is MGHRA, CDR2 YSYEKL, per germline. CDR3 residues: CASSQESTDGYTF. CDR3 nucleotide sequence: TGCGCCAGCAGCCAAGAGAGCACAGATGGCTACACCTTC.

The rearrangement links TRBV12-3 or TRBV12-4 to TRBJ1-3; no reliable D call. The CDR3 is made up of 13 amino acids. Deletions cut 6 bases from V and 0 bases from J, with 6 bases between. CDR3 in amino acids: CASRRFSGNTIYF. The CDR3 nucleotides are TGTGCCAGCAGGAGGTTCTCTGGAAACACCATATATTTT.

The genes are TRBV7-6 and TRBJ2-6; TRBD2 is a possible D gene (6 bases). V lost 6 bases and J 0 bases, leaving 21 bases between the germline ends. The CDR3 totals 19 residues. In germline, CDR1 is SGHVS, CDR2 FNYEAQ. In nucleotides, the CDR3 is TGTGCCAGCAGTTTTAGAGCGGCTCAGGGAGGCTCTGGGGCCAACGTCCTGACTTTC. Translated: CASSFRAAQGGSGANVLTF.

CDR3 sequence (DNA): TGTGCCAGCAGCTTAGTAGGACAGGGCCCGAACACTGAAGCTTTCTTT. Amino acids: CASSLVGQGPNTEAFF. The V gene is TRBV11-3, the J gene TRBJ1-1; 8 bases match TRBD1. Germline V lookup: CDR1 SGHNT, CDR2 YENEEA. The CDR3 is 16 residues long. Trimming took 1 base from V and 1 from J; bases not matched to a gene: 5.